Included here is one T cell receptor beta chain sequence, with context. Germline assignment: CDR1 SGHNT and CDR2 YENEEA. The length of the CDR3 is 14 residues. V was shortened by 1 base and J by 2 bases, with 9 bases between the two germline ends. This sample was included in a study of blood T cell repertoires in COVID-19. About the research overall: Sample material is recorded as cDNA or gDNA derived from T cells, B-cell-depleted T cells, or PBMCs.

Original processing notes: Estimation of nucleated cell counts relied on the amplification of reference gene primers. The data were produced by immunoSEQ multiplex PCR, yet TCRdb's version contains in-frame clones alone and is incomplete. From that table come the V and J calls and clone size; the DNA was used to work out D and trimming. The sample holds roughly 300,000 clones, around 87% seen once. Sequencing was done on a sample of peripheral blood. The gene calls are TRBV11-3 and TRBJ2-7, with D unclear. This receptor was obtained from a woman aged 45-59 years who had recovered from COVID-19. The CDR3 DNA reads as TGTGCCAGCAGCTTAGCCGGCGGAGCCTACGAGCAGTACTTC. It yields the protein CASSLAGGAYEQYF.